Following are 25 T cell receptor beta chains from one sample sequenced in a study of shared clonotypes between healthy human individuals. TCRdb's copy holds only in-frame clones and misses some; the assay was immunoSEQ multiplex PCR. The repertoire holds 1.5 million to 2.5 million clones, with about 95% as singletons. The naive CD8 population came from CD45RO-negative cells selected for CCR7, without terminally differentiated effector memory CD45RA+ cells. The sequenced material came from naive CD8+ T cells sorted from blood. The source of these receptors is a man between 18 and 35 years old in good health.

The chain's CDR3 is CASSEGINEQYF. CDR3 sequence (DNA): TGCGCCAGCAGCGAAGGTATCAACGAGCAGTACTTC. The chain uses TRBV5-1 and TRBJ2-7, with D uncertain. The CDR3 loop spans 12 amino acids. The V gene's germline CDR1 is SGHRS and CDR2 YFSETQ. V lost 4 bases and J 5 bases, leaving 10 bases between the germline ends.

This chain links TRBV2 with TRBJ1-2, with 7 bases matching TRBD1. Germline-derived CDR1 and CDR2 are SNHLY and FYNNEI. The CDR3 runs 15 residues. The ends lost 6 bases at V and 2 bases at J; junction bases unmatched: 9. The CDR3 loop reads CASSLATGLNYGYTF. The CDR3 DNA reads TGTGCCAGCAGCCTCGCGACAGGGTTAAACTATGGCTACACCTTC.

The chain recombines TRBV27 with TRBJ2-3; 8 bases align to TRBD2. Trimming cost V 1 base and J 5 bases; bases outside gene matches: 5. This CDR3 has 15 amino acids. Germline V gene lookup returns CDR1 MNHEY and CDR2 SMNVEV (reference sequence). The CDR3 spells CASSLWRGAVDTQYF. The CDR3, as DNA: TGTGCCAGCAGTTTATGGCGGGGGGCCGTAGATACGCAGTATTTT.

As regards this clone: Different DNA sequences within this sample yield the same CDR3. The chain recombines TRBV27 with TRBJ2-7, with TRBD1 matching 8 bases. This CDR3 spans 13 amino acids. Germline V gene data show CDR1 as MNHEY and CDR2 as SMNVEV (reference sequence). The J segment lost 5 bases and the V segment lost 6 bases, leaving 6 bases of the junction unmatched. CDR3 region: CASSDRGFDEQYF. The CDR3 nucleotides are TGTGCCAGCAGCGACAGGGGTTTCGACGAGCAGTACTTC.

CDR3 nucleotides: TGTGCCAGCAGTTTTGGTCCGGAGGAGACCCAGTACTTC. This translates into CASSFGPEETQYF. The J gene is TRBJ2-5, the V gene TRBV27; D not resolved. The V gene's germline CDR1 is MNHEY and CDR2 SMNVEV (reference sequence). The CDR3 runs to 13 residues. V was cut by 3 bases and J by 5 bases, with 10 bases left in between.

The rearrangement links TRBV6-1 to TRBJ2-7, with D possibly being TRBD1 or TRBD2 (6 bases each). From germline, CDR1 is MNHNS and CDR2 SASEGT. Trimming took off 3 bases at V and 3 bases at J, with 21 bases between the two ends. The CDR3 runs to 17 residues. The CDR3 sequence is CASSDGGIGGLFYEQYF. The CDR3 DNA sequence: TGTGCCAGCAGTGATGGGGGAATCGGGGGCCTATTCTACGAGCAGTACTTC.

The chain couples TRBV7-9 to TRBJ2-5; weak D call: TRBD1 (6 bases). The V end lost 2 bases, the J end lost 5 bases, and 15 bases lay between the germline ends. Germline V gene sequence: CDR1 SEHNR, CDR2 FQNEAQ (reference sequence). The CDR3 spans 15 residues. The DNA for the CDR3 is TGTGCCAGCAGCTTAAATCGGGACACTACCGAGACCCAGTACTTC. It yields the protein CASSLNRDTTETQYF.

This clone appeared a single time. This chain connects TRBV27 to TRBJ2-2; D not certain. Germline CDR1 MNHEY, CDR2 SMNVEV (reference sequence). This CDR3 is 14 amino acids long. V was cut by 4 bases and J by 4 bases, with 10 bases left in between. The CDR3 region is CASSSRSSTGELFF. CDR3 bases: TGTGCCAGCAGTTCGAGGTCCTCCACCGGGGAGCTGTTTTTT.

This sequence joins TRBV5-1 and TRBJ2-3; D is unresolved. With 4 bases removed from V and 0 bases from J, the gap between germline ends came to 12 bases. This CDR3 is 15 amino acids long. Germline V CDR1 and CDR2: SGHRS, YFSETQ. The chain's CDR3 is CASSRSSSSTDTQYF. In DNA, the CDR3 is TGCGCCAGCAGCCGGTCCTCCAGCAGCACAGATACGCAGTATTTT.

The chain carries TRBV6-5 and TRBJ2-7; D unresolved. Germline V CDR1 and CDR2: MNHEY, SVGAGI. This CDR3 spans 13 amino acids. Trimming stripped 2 bases from V and 0 bases from J, with 5 bases between. The CDR3 coding sequence is TGTGCCAGCAGTTACACAGTCTCCTACGAGCAGTACTTC. Protein: CASSYTVSYEQYF.

This clone was detected only once. Other DNA sequences of this sample code for an identical CDR3. V is TRBV9 and J is TRBJ1-2; the match to TRBD1 covers 8 bases. Germline V CDR1 and CDR2: SGDLS, YYNGEE. This CDR3 has 14 amino acids. The V gene end was trimmed by 2 bases and the J gene end by 3 bases; junction bases not matched to a gene: 3. CDR3: CASSVGTGDYGYTF. CDR3 coding DNA: TGTGCCAGCAGCGTCGGGACAGGAGACTATGGCTACACCTTC. The full variable domain, in which reference TRBV9 and TRBJ1-2 provide the parts outside the CDR3, is DSGVTQTPKHLITATGQRVTLRCSPRSGDLSVYWYQQSLDQGLQFLIQYYNGEERAKGNILERFSAQQFPDLHSELNLSSLELGDSALYFCASSVGTGDYGYTFGSGTRLTVV.

The chain combines TRBV4-1 with TRBJ1-1, with a weak D call TRBD1 (6 bases). Trimming left V 3 bases short and J 1 base short, with 21 bases between. CDR1 and CDR2 (germline): MGHRA, YSYEKL. The CDR3 is made up of 18 amino acids. This CDR3 reads CASSQGRQALSWNTEAFF. DNA of the CDR3: TGCGCCAGCAGCCAGGGTCGACAGGCGCTTTCTTGGAACACTGAAGCTTTCTTT.

Written as DNA, the CDR3 is TGTGCCAGCAGACCTATTATGGGGATACAGGGTGAAGGCTATGGCTACACCTTC. Translating it yields CASRPIMGIQGEGYGYTF. The V gene is TRBV7-9, the J gene TRBJ1-2; D perhaps matches TRBD1 (6 bases). Germline lookup yields CDR1 SEHNR and CDR2 FQNEAQ (reference sequence). The CDR3 totals 18 residues. V was shortened by 6 bases and J by 4 bases, with 27 bases between the two germline ends.

As to this clone: Other DNA sequences of this sample code for an identical CDR3. The chain employs TRBV6-5 and TRBJ1-2; 7 bases agree with TRBD1. In germline, CDR1 is MNHEY, CDR2 SVGAGI. The CDR3 loop spans 13 amino acids. J gave up 0 bases and V 5 bases, and 0 bases lay outside the gene matches. The CDR3 protein is CASSGTANYGYTF. The CDR3 DNA reads TGTGCCAGCAGTGGGACAGCTAACTATGGCTACACCTTC.

The V gene is TRBV9, the J gene TRBJ2-1; 11 nucleotides align to TRBD1. Trimming cost V 3 bases and J 8 bases; bases outside gene matches: 7. The germline V gene has CDR1 SGDLS and CDR2 YYNGEE. This CDR3 region has 15 residues. In DNA form, the CDR3 reads TGTGCCAGCAGCGATTCGGGGACAGGGGGAGATGAGCAGTTCTTC. It yields the protein CASSDSGTGGDEQFF.

The chain carries TRBV4-1 and TRBJ1-1; TRBD1 might be the D (5 bases). Germline loops: CDR1 MGHRA, CDR2 YSYEKL. This CDR3 has 14 residues. The germline V and J ends were trimmed by 3 bases and 7 bases, with 15 bases remaining between them. The CDR3 DNA reads TGCGCCAGCAGCCACGGAGGGGCCGGGGTTGAAGCTTTCTTT. Its protein product is CASSHGGAGVEAFF.

J is TRBJ2-7 and V is TRBV4-1; D tentatively fits TRBD1 or TRBD2 (5 bases each). The germline V gene encodes CDR1 MGHRA and CDR2 YSYEKL. Deletions cut 4 bases from V and 2 bases from J, with 15 bases between. CDR3 size: 15 residues. The CDR3 nucleotides read TGCGCCAGCAGCCTTTCCGGGACGTCTACCTACGAGCAGTACTTC. Protein product: CASSLSGTSTYEQYF.

The chain employs TRBV15 and TRBJ2-1; maybe TRBD2 (5 bases). V lost 1 base, J lost 7 bases, and 11 bases lay in between. Germline V CDR1 and CDR2: LNHNV, YYDKDF (reference sequence). CDR3 length equals 14 residues. CDR3 nucleotides: TGTGCCACCAGCAGAGCCAATGGACTTAATGAGCAGTTCTTC. It encodes CATSRANGLNEQFF.

The chain uses TRBV28 and TRBJ2-2, with D perhaps being TRBD1 or TRBD2 (5 bases each). The CDR3 is 15 residues long. Germline CDR1 MDHEN, CDR2 SYDVKM. The V end lost 5 bases, the J end lost 6 bases, and 16 bases lay between the germline ends. Here the CDR3 reads CASSPGRDQPGELFF. In DNA form, the CDR3 reads TGTGCCAGCAGTCCGGGACGGGACCAACCCGGGGAGCTGTTTTTT.

In nucleotides, the CDR3 is TGTGCCACCAGCAGGGTCACAGGGGGCTCGGAAAAACTGTTTTTT. Protein product: CATSRVTGGSEKLFF. The V and J genes are TRBV15 and TRBJ1-4; 9 bases align to TRBD1. V shed 3 bases, J shed 8 bases, and the junction held 7 bases outside the gene matches. Germline-derived CDR1 and CDR2 are LNHNV and YYDKDF (reference sequence). The CDR3 covers 15 residues.

To note about this clone: Distinct nucleotide sequences in the sample also encode this CDR3. The rearrangement joins TRBV4-1 to TRBJ2-7; D remains unclear. This CDR3 region has 13 residues. The ends were cut back, 1 base at V and 4 bases at J, with 8 bases in the middle. Germline V lookup: CDR1 MGHRA, CDR2 YSYEKL. The CDR3 DNA is TGCGCCAGCAGCCAAGTTGTGGGTTACGAGCAGTACTTC. Translating gives CASSQVVGYEQYF.

The chain combines TRBV2 with TRBJ1-6; D is undetermined. The germline V gene has CDR1 SNHLY and CDR2 FYNNEI. Trimming removed 7 bases at V and 4 bases at J, with 11 bases between. The CDR3 is 14 amino acids. The CDR3, as DNA: TGTGCCAGCAAAACTACCGTTTATAATTCACCCCTCCACTTT. It specifies CASKTTVYNSPLHF.

In the case of this clone: This sample also contains other DNA sequences that code for the same CDR3. The J gene is TRBJ2-2, the V gene TRBV2; perhaps TRBD1 as D (6 bases). This CDR3 has 15 residues. The germline V gene has CDR1 SNHLY and CDR2 FYNNEI. The ends were cut back, 3 bases at V and 0 bases at J, with 8 bases in the middle. Written as DNA, the CDR3 is TGTGCCAGCAGTGAGGGGACAACGAACACCGGGGAGCTGTTTTTT. Its protein is CASSEGTTNTGELFF.

V and J are TRBV4-3 and TRBJ2-1; D might be TRBD1 or TRBD2, each matching 5 bases. Trimming left V 3 bases short and J 2 bases short, with 17 bases between. The length of the CDR3 is 17 residues. Germline assignment: CDR1 LGHNA and CDR2 YSLEER. The DNA for the CDR3 is TGCGCCAGCAGCCACACGCCGGGGACCGAGGCCTACAATGAGCAGTTCTTC. It codes for CASSHTPGTEAYNEQFF.

The chain employs TRBV28 and TRBJ2-7, with TRBD1 as a possible D gene (8 bases). The CDR3 runs to 17 residues. Trimming cost V 3 bases and J 7 bases, with 25 bases left between them. CDR1 and CDR2 (germline): MDHEN, SYDVKM. The CDR3 sequence: CASSFPPQGGIGGEQYF. CDR3 sequence (DNA): TGTGCCAGCAGTTTCCCCCCACAGGGGGGGATCGGTGGAGAGCAGTACTTC.